This T cell receptor beta chain was captured by sequencing in a study of T cells expressing NK-cell markers. In generating TCR beta cDNA, 5'RACE template switching with UMIs was used. No DNA is given; TCRdb re-called the 5' RACE reads and lists each CDR3 protein once. Recorded for this sample: 150,000 to 180,000 distinct CDR3 sequences. This CDR3 region has 13 residues. CDR1 KGHDR and CDR2 SFDVKD come from the germline V gene. The sequence came from a woman in her 50s in good health. V and J are TRBV24-1 and TRBJ1-2. The sample consisted of blood T cells: a sorted CD56 or NKG2C T cell subset, CD4+ or CD8+ T cells, or bulk PBMC T cells (not recorded which). The CDR3: CATSESRRDGYTF.